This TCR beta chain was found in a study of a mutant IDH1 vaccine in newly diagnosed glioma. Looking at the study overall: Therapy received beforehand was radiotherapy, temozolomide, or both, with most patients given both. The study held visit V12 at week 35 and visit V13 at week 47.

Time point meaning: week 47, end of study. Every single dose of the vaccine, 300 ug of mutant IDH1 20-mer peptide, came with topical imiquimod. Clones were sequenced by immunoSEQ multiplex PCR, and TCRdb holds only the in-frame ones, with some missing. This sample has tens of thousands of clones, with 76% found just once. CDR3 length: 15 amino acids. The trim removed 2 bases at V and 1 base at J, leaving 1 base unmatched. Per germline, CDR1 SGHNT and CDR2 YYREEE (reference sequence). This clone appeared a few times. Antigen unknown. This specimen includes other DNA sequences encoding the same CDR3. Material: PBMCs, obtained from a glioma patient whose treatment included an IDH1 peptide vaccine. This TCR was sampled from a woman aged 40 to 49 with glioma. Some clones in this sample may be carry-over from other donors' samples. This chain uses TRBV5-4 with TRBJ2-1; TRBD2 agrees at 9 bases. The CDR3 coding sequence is TGTGCCAGCAGCTTTAGCGGGGGATCCTACAATGAGCAGTTCTTC. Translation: CASSFSGGSYNEQFF.